This entry is about one TCR beta chain. The entry originates in a study of blood T cell repertoires in COVID-19. Study at large: Donors in the United States, Italy and Spain gave samples during acute or convalescent COVID-19. PBMCs, B-cell-depleted T cells, or T cells were the source of the cDNA or gDNA that made up the material.

The CDR3 runs 14 residues. Germline V gene data show CDR1 as SGHAT and CDR2 as FQNNGV. V trimming: 5 bases; J trimming: 2 bases; junction bases outside the gene matches: 2. Original handling: Amplifying reference gene primers gave estimates of nucleated cell counts. Data came from immunoSEQ multiplex PCR; TCRdb stores just in-frame clones and leaves some out. Clonal size and the V and J genes are those of that table, whereas D and trimming came from the DNA. The data hold approximately 390,000 clones, with around 87% observed a single time. Followed longitudinally, the Seattle patients had been enrolled during active infection.

This clonotype was sampled from an older woman with COVID-19, enrolled during active disease. Sequenced material: peripheral blood. The chain links TRBV11-2 to TRBJ1-2; the match to TRBD1 covers 10 bases. The CDR3 loop is CASSMGQGNYGYTF. The CDR3 DNA reads as TGTGCCAGCAGCATGGGACAGGGGAACTATGGCTACACCTTC.